This passage covers 13 T cell receptor beta chains from one sample sequenced in a study of blood T cell repertoires in COVID-19. Libraries were prepared by immunoSEQ multiplex PCR; TCRdb keeps only in-frame clonotypes and omits some of them. The table includes some 38,000 clones, 85% detected once. The source material was peripheral blood. The source is a man aged 55-75 years with active or convalescent COVID-19.

The rearrangement uses TRBV11-2 and TRBJ2-5; possible D gene TRBD2, 5 bases. In germline, CDR1 is SGHAT, CDR2 FQNNGV. The CDR3 has 14 residues. The V and J ends lost 2 bases and 3 bases respectively, with 10 bases between them. The CDR3 sequence is CASSLQRSKETQYF. CDR3 nucleotide sequence: TGTGCCAGCAGCTTACAGCGGTCAAAAGAGACCCAGTACTTC. The entire variable domain, with the rest obtained from reference TRBV11-2 and TRBJ2-5, is as follows: EAGVAQSPRYKIIEKRQSVAFWCNPISGHATLYWYQQILGQGPKLLIQFQNNGVVDDSQLPKDRFSAERLKGVDSTLKIQPAKLEDSAVYLCASSLQRSKETQYFGPGTRLLVL.

The rearrangement uses TRBV2 and TRBJ1-6; 8 bases align to TRBD1. V dropped 7 bases and J dropped 6; count of bases not matched to a gene: 8. Germline-derived CDR1 and CDR2 are SNHLY and FYNNEI. The CDR3 has 15 residues. CDR3 sequence (DNA): TGTGCCAGCAACCTACAGGGGGTCGGTAATTCACCCCTCCACTTT. This gives the protein CASNLQGVGNSPLHF.

The rearrangement joins TRBV10-3 to TRBJ2-1; 8 nucleotides match TRBD1. The CDR3 covers 13 residues. The junction had 11 bases not matched to a gene; V was cut back by 4 bases and J by 15 bases. Per the germline V gene, CDR1 is ENHRY and CDR2 is SYGVKD. The CDR3 protein is CAISARQGPRLFF. The DNA for the CDR3 is TGTGCCATCAGTGCCCGACAGGGGCCCCGATTGTTCTTC.

V is TRBV25-1 and J is TRBJ2-3; tentative D call: TRBD1 (5 bases). The V gene's germline CDR1 is MGHDK and CDR2 SYGVNS. The V gene lost 2 bases and the J gene lost 4 bases, with 7 bases spanning the gap. The CDR3 runs to 13 residues. Here the CDR3 reads CASSEQGSDTQYF. The DNA of the CDR3 is TGTGCCAGCAGTGAACAGGGTTCAGATACGCAGTATTTT.

The CDR3 DNA reads TGTGCCTGGAAAGTGGACAGGGTTAACACCGGGGAGCTGTTTTTT. Translation: CAWKVDRVNTGELFF. The V gene is TRBV30, the J gene TRBJ2-2; 8 bases agree with TRBD1. The CDR3 runs to 15 residues. CDR1 is GTSNPN, CDR2 SVGIG, per germline (reference sequence). The V and J ends lost 4 bases and 2 bases, in that order; junction bases with no gene match: 6.

This chain connects TRBV4-1 to TRBJ2-3; 9 bases align to TRBD1. After removal of 1 base from V and 1 base from J, the junction contained 6 bases not matched to a gene. The germline V gene has CDR1 MGHRA and CDR2 YSYEKL. The CDR3 consists of 17 residues. Here the CDR3 DNA reads TGCGCCAGCAGCCAAGCCCACAACAGGGGGCGCACAGATACGCAGTATTTT. Translated: CASSQAHNRGRTDTQYF.

This clone was recorded a few times. The genes are TRBV28 and TRBJ1-6; D ambiguous. The CDR3 runs to 15 residues. V dropped 3 bases and J dropped 9 bases, with 15 bases sitting between them. In germline, CDR1 is MDHEN, CDR2 SYDVKM. The CDR3 here is CASSFLGFEGSPLHF. The CDR3 coding sequence is TGTGCCAGCAGTTTTTTGGGGTTCGAGGGTTCACCCCTCCACTTT.

The rearrangement links TRBV6-5 to TRBJ1-2; TRBD1 is a possible D gene (6 bases). This CDR3 comprises 15 residues. V lost 7 bases to trimming and J lost 5 bases, with 20 bases between them. Germline lookup yields CDR1 MNHEY and CDR2 SVGAGI. This CDR3 is CASIAFWDTVYGYTF. DNA of the CDR3: TGTGCCAGCATCGCTTTCTGGGACACGGTATATGGCTACACCTTC.

The gene calls are TRBV7-2 and TRBJ2-2, with 8 bases lining up with TRBD1. The V gene end was trimmed by 0 bases and the J gene end by 7 bases; junction bases not matched to a gene: 4. The CDR3 is 15 residues long. Germline loops: CDR1 SGHTA, CDR2 FQGNSA. The CDR3 protein is CASSLATGAGGELFF. CDR3 coding DNA: TGTGCCAGCAGCTTAGCGACAGGGGCCGGCGGGGAGCTGTTTTTT.

The chain employs TRBV11-3 and TRBJ1-3, with D uncertain. Trimming cost V 11 bases and J 1 base, with 15 bases left between them. The CDR3 consists of 14 residues. In germline, CDR1 is SGHNT, CDR2 YENEEA. The DNA of the CDR3 is TGTGCCGTCGGAGGAGGTGGTTCTGGAAACACCATATATTTT. Encoded protein: CAVGGGGSGNTIYF.

This clone was seen once. The V and J genes are TRBV11-3 and TRBJ2-2; 11 nucleotides align to TRBD2. Trimming cost V 5 bases and J 7 bases; bases outside gene matches: 9. The CDR3 has 16 residues. Germline V lookup: CDR1 SGHNT, CDR2 YENEEA. The CDR3 region has the DNA TGTGCCAGCAGCCTAGCGGGAGGCCGCCCGAGCGGGGAGCTGTTTTTT. As protein: CASSLAGGRPSGELFF.

The CDR3 region is CASSFGEFNTEAFF. The CDR3 DNA reads as TGTGCCAGCAGCTTCGGAGAGTTTAACACTGAAGCTTTCTTT. The chain combines TRBV5-5 with TRBJ1-1; D unresolved. Germline assignment: CDR1 SGHKS and CDR2 YYEKEE (reference sequence). CDR3 length: 14 residues. Trimming removed 2 bases at V and 2 bases at J, with 10 bases between.

The gene calls are TRBV9 and TRBJ2-5; TRBD2 aligns across 12 bases. The germline V gene has CDR1 SGDLS and CDR2 YYNGEE. This CDR3 spans 16 amino acids. V dropped 3 bases and J dropped 4; count of bases not matched to a gene: 7. This CDR3 is CASSAPTSGRVETQYF. DNA for the CDR3: TGTGCCAGCAGCGCCCCGACTAGCGGGAGAGTAGAGACCCAGTACTTC.